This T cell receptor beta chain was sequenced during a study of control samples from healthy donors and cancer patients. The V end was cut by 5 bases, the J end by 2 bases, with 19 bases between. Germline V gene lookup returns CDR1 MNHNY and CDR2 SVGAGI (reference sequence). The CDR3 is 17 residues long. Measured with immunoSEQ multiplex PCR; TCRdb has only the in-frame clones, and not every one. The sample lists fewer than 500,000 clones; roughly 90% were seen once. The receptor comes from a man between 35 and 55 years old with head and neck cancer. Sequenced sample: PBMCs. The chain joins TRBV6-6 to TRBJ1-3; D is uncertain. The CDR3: CASSPGDGRSPGNTIYF. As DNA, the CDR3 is TGTGCCAGCAGTCCCGGGGATGGTCGAAGCCCTGGAAACACCATATATTTT.